This T cell receptor (beta chain) was captured in a study of immune evolution from preneoplasia to lung adenocarcinoma. Whole-study context: HLA loss of heterozygosity: under 7.5% AIS, around 16% MIA, roughly 30% ADC, none AAH. Study results and limitations: Top clone share appeared to fall from AAH through AIS, MIA, adenocarcinoma.

This CDR3 contains 15 residues. J was trimmed by 10 bases and V by 7 bases; bases with no gene match: 11. Germline V lookup: CDR1 LNHDA, CDR2 SQIVND (reference sequence). Only one count was recorded for this clone. What it binds is not known. Sequenced by immunoSEQ multiplex PCR; TCRdb stores in-frame clones only, minus some. The repertoire includes several thousand clones, more than 70% of them detected once, and 2.5% to 3.5% sits in the top ten. Two lung cancer pathologists independently confirmed each histologic diagnosis. Nucleic acids came from premalignant or tumor cells enriched by macro-dissection.

This sequence originates from a person aged 70 to 80 with lung adenocarcinoma. Sequencing used FFPE minimally invasive lung adenocarcinoma tissue. The chain has TRBV19 and TRBJ1-6, with 9 nucleotides matching TRBD1. The CDR3 bases are TGTGCCAGTACCAACCGGGCGGGGACAGGGTCACCCCTCCACTTT. Protein: CASTNRAGTGSPLHF.